This note documents a single T cell receptor (beta chain) sequence. Time point given: week 3, after first cycle of checkpoint inhibitor. V was trimmed by 6 bases and J by 3 bases, leaving 16 bases between them. Germline CDR1 SGHDT, CDR2 YYEEEE. The CDR3 extends over 14 amino acids. Profiling relied on immunoSEQ multiplex PCR, and the TCRdb table lists in-frame clones only, not all of them. This table has 7,800 or so clones, 81% appearing once. The sample comes from a study of blood T cell dynamics during melanoma immunotherapy. At the level of the study: First-line therapy was either pembrolizumab or nivolumab with ipilimumab for metastatic melanoma.

V gene TRBV5-6 combines with J gene TRBJ2-7, with D tentatively TRBD2 (6 bases). The input for sequencing was blood, taken from a patient treated with checkpoint blockade. This receptor was obtained from a human donor with melanoma. The CDR3 bases are TGTGCCAGCAAACGGCTAGCGAGGCTCTACGAGCAGTACTTC. It codes for CASKRLARLYEQYF.